This T cell receptor (beta chain) comes out of a study of beta chain features in type 1 diabetes. CDR1 is SGHVS and CDR2 is FQNEAQ in the germline V gene. There are 15 residues in the CDR3. Trimming removed 7 bases from V and 5 bases from J; junction bases left unmatched: 7. This clone was counted between two and nine times. Its specificity is unknown. Whole-study results and caveats: HLA influence on TCRB rearrangement stayed unresolved here.

Reverse transcription of all isolated RNA meant that expressed TCRB transcripts were sequenced. Clones were sequenced by immunoSEQ multiplex PCR, and TCRdb holds only the in-frame ones, with some missing. The table shows 250,000 to 400,000 clones, with approximately 14% occurring only once. This clonotype originated in a man aged 25-40 years in good health. The sequenced material came from central memory CD4+ T cells from blood. The chain joins TRBV7-8 to TRBJ2-2; TRBD1 aligns across 10 bases. CDR3 sequence (DNA): TGTGCCAGCACGGTCCGGGACAGGGGTACCGGGGAGCTGTTTTTT. This translates into CASTVRDRGTGELFF.